A selection of T cell receptor beta chains follows, all from one sample in a study of response to subunit inactivated influenza vaccine. TCRdb reprocessed the RT-PCR reads with MiXCR, giving one entry per CDR3 protein. The sample shows about 170,000 distinct CDR3 sequences, roughly 12% of them seen only once. These data were also filed under a second study, of T cells expressing NK-cell markers.

Sequenced material: CD8+ T cells sorted from PBMCs, taken approximately 13 days after vaccination. The receptor set was obtained from a man aged 50 to 60 who received an inactivated influenza vaccine. The CDR3 runs from the conserved cysteine through the conserved F or W. A D gene is named only where the DNA matches it firmly. Part of the rows lack a size; the others show once, few, many or a class for expanded clones.

clone size | J gene | V gene | D gene | CDR3 protein | CDR3 DNA
many | TRBJ2-2 | TRBV6-5 | NA | CASSYSPGGELFF | TGTGCCAGCAGTTACTCGCCGGGCGGGGAGCTGTTTTTT
NA | TRBJ1-1 | TRBV27 | NA | CASSPLGTTNTEAFF | TGTGCCAGCAGTCCCTTGGGGACAACGAACACTGAAGCTTTCTTT
NA | TRBJ2-3 | TRBV5-1 | TRBD1 | CASSPNRAGGATDTQYF | TGCGCCAGCAGCCCAAATCGGGCAGGGGGAGCCACAGATACGCAGTATTTT
NA | TRBJ2-7 | TRBV19 | TRBD2 | CASSILAGNEQYF | TGTGCCAGTAGTATACTAGCGGGGAACGAGCAGTACTTC
few | TRBJ2-1 | TRBV28 | NA | CASSSGPRRYNEQFF | TGTGCCAGCAGTTCGGGACCCCGTCGATACAATGAGCAGTTCTTC
few | TRBJ2-3 | TRBV4-3 | NA | CASSQARTASDTQYF | TGCGCCAGCAGCCAAGCCCGGACGGCCTCCGATACGCAGTATTTT
NA | TRBJ2-3 | TRBV5-1 | TRBD1 | CASRVGQGPDTQYF | TGCGCCAGCAGAGTTGGACAGGGGCCAGATACGCAGTATTTT
few | TRBJ1-2 | TRBV12-3/TRBV12-4 | NA | CASSPFPSAGYTF | TGTGCCAGCAGCCCTTTTCCGTCGGCGGGCTACACCTTC
NA | TRBJ2-3 | TRBV12-3/TRBV12-4 | TRBD2 | CASSLISSGGDTQYF | TGTGCCAGCAGTTTAATTTCTAGCGGGGGAGATACGCAGTATTTT
many | TRBJ2-1 | TRBV18 | NA | CASSPRDGTYNEQFF | TGTGCCAGCTCACCGAGGGACGGGACCTACAATGAGCAGTTCTTC
NA | TRBJ2-7 | TRBV5-1 | TRBD1 | CASSPWDREGEQYF | TGCGCCAGCAGTCCCTGGGACAGGGAAGGGGAGCAGTACTTC
NA | TRBJ2-3 | TRBV6-2/TRBV6-3 | NA | CASSYSAVITDTQYF | TGTGCCAGCAGTTATTCAGCGGTTATCACAGATACGCAGTATTTT
many | TRBJ1-1 | TRBV29-1 | NA | CSVVVTEAFF | TGCAGCGTTGTTGTCACTGAAGCTTTCTTT
NA | TRBJ1-5 | TRBV6-6 | NA | CASSATFGQPQHF | TGTGCCAGCAGTGCAACCTTTGGGCAGCCCCAGCATTTT
many | TRBJ1-4 | TRBV2 | NA | CASEEMVGEKLFF | TGTGCCAGCGAAGAGATGGTTGGGGAAAAACTGTTTTTT
NA | TRBJ2-5 | TRBV21-1 | NA | CASSKLHTPPSGTQYF | TGTGCCAGCAGCAAACTCCACACGCCGCCCTCCGGGACCCAGTACTTC
few | TRBJ2-3 | TRBV11-2 | TRBD1 | CASSWTGTSTDTQYF | TGTGCCAGCAGCTGGACAGGAACTAGCACAGATACGCAGTATTTT
NA | TRBJ1-2 | TRBV27 | NA | CASTKGLSYGYTF | TGTGCCAGCACGAAGGGGCTCTCTTATGGCTACACCTTC
few | TRBJ2-5 | TRBV11-2 | TRBD1 | CASSLGQGGTQYF | TGTGCCAGCAGCTTGGGACAGGGAGGGACCCAGTACTTC
NA | TRBJ1-6 | TRBV10-3 | NA | CAISELNSPLHF | TGTGCCATCAGTGAATTAAATTCACCCCTCCACTTT
NA | TRBJ2-1 | TRBV11-2 | NA | CASSPWNSYNEQFF | TGTGCCAGCAGCCCCTGGAACTCCTACAATGAGCAGTTCTTC
NA | TRBJ1-1 | TRBV7-8 | NA | CASSFGGLGTEAFF | TGTGCCAGCAGCTTCGGGGGCCTGGGGACTGAAGCTTTCTTT
few | TRBJ2-1 | TRBV15 | TRBD2 | CATSSGLAGNSYNEQFF | TGTGCCACCAGCAGCGGACTAGCGGGGAACTCCTACAATGAGCAGTTCTTC
NA | TRBJ2-1 | TRBV6-2/TRBV6-3 | NA | CASRRPGHNNEQFF | TGTGCCAGCAGACGACCCGGGCACAACAATGAGCAGTTCTTC
NA | TRBJ2-7 | TRBV7-9 | NA | CASNPGDEQYF | TGTGCCAGCAACCCCGGGGACGAGCAGTACTTC
NA | TRBJ1-2 | TRBV5-1 | NA | CASSLEGPFNYGYTF | TGCGCCAGCAGCTTGGAGGGGCCCTTTAACTATGGCTACACCTTC
few | TRBJ2-4 | TRBV29-1 | NA | CSAPPKVRGKAKNIQYF | TGCAGCGCCCCCCCGAAGGTTAGGGGGAAGGCCAAAAACATTCAGTACTTC
NA | TRBJ2-1 | TRBV3-1 | TRBD1 | CASSQDFGQGAYNEQFF | TGTGCCAGCAGCCAAGACTTCGGACAGGGGGCCTACAATGAGCAGTTCTTC
few | TRBJ2-3 | TRBV7-9 | TRBD2 | CASSLALAGVFTDTQYF | TGTGCCAGCAGCTTAGCACTAGCGGGGGTGTTCACAGATACGCAGTATTTT
few | TRBJ1-2 | TRBV20-1 | TRBD1 | CSASPGTDHGYTF | TGCAGTGCTAGCCCCGGGACAGACCATGGCTACACCTTC
many | TRBJ2-7 | TRBV28 | NA | CASSFTGKGHGYEQYF | TGTGCCAGCAGTTTTACAGGGAAAGGTCACGGCTACGAGCAGTACTTC
few | TRBJ2-1 | TRBV4-3 | NA | CASSQDGTSRYNEQFF | TGCGCCAGCAGCCAAGATGGAACTAGCAGATACAATGAGCAGTTCTTC
NA | TRBJ1-1 | TRBV5-1 | NA | CASSLGAGTFTEAFF | TGCGCCAGCAGCTTAGGAGCAGGGACATTCACTGAAGCTTTCTTT
NA | TRBJ2-1 | TRBV6-5 | NA | CASSYSLPGSLGYNEQFF | TGTGCCAGCAGTTACTCCCTTCCGGGGAGCCTTGGCTACAATGAGCAGTTCTTC
NA | TRBJ2-7 | TRBV28 | TRBD1 | CASSIGTGKGEQYF | TGTGCCAGCAGCATCGGGACAGGGAAAGGCGAGCAGTACTTC
many | TRBJ2-7 | TRBV5-1 | TRBD1 | CASSPTSGTGAYEQYF | TGCGCCAGCAGTCCTACTTCCGGGACAGGGGCCTACGAGCAGTACTTC
NA | TRBJ2-5 | TRBV5-6 | NA | CASSLSETQYF | TGTGCCAGCAGCTTGTCCGAGACCCAGTACTTC
few | TRBJ2-7 | TRBV7-2 | TRBD2 | CASSLDGAGGGYEQYF | TGTGCCAGCAGCTTAGACGGTGCGGGAGGTGGTTACGAGCAGTACTTC
NA | TRBJ1-2 | TRBV27 | NA | CASSFQKNYGYTF | TGTGCCAGCAGTTTTCAGAAAAACTATGGCTACACCTTC
NA | TRBJ2-7 | TRBV27 | TRBD1 | CASSLDRGVYEQYF | TGTGCCAGCAGTCTCGACAGGGGGGTCTACGAGCAGTACTTC
few | TRBJ2-5 | TRBV6-1 | TRBD2 | CASSTLAGGTETQYF | TGTGCCAGCAGTACCCTGGCGGGAGGGACGGAGACCCAGTACTTC
NA | TRBJ1-2 | TRBV4-1 | NA | CASSHGAENNYGYTF | TGCGCCAGCAGCCATGGGGCAGAAAATAACTATGGCTACACCTTC
few | TRBJ1-4 | TRBV29-1 | NA | CSVGQKEKLFF | TGCAGCGTTGGGCAGAAGGAAAAACTGTTTTTT
many | TRBJ2-7 | TRBV7-8 | NA | CASSLATGIQEQYF | TGTGCCAGCAGCTTAGCAACAGGGATCCAGGAGCAGTACTTC
few | TRBJ2-4 | TRBV7-9 | TRBD2 | CASSPTSGRLENIQYF | TGTGCCAGCAGCCCAACTAGCGGGAGATTGGAAAACATTCAGTACTTC
few | TRBJ2-3 | TRBV24-1 | NA | CATSDLGGAETDTQYF | TGTGCCACCAGTGATTTGGGGGGGGCAGAGACAGATACGCAGTATTTT
many | TRBJ2-7 | TRBV29-1 | NA | CSVEEGATGGRQYF | TGCAGCGTTGAAGAGGGGGCTACGGGCGGTCGGCAGTACTTC
NA | TRBJ2-1 | TRBV19 | NA | CASSIDSSLWGEQFF | TGTGCCAGTAGTATAGACAGCTCCTTGTGGGGTGAGCAGTTCTTC
NA | TRBJ2-2 | TRBV6-1 | TRBD1 | CASSGQGATGELFF | TGTGCCAGCTCGGGACAGGGGGCCACCGGGGAGCTGTTTTTT
NA | TRBJ2-5 | TRBV9 | NA | CASSPVSGGASAQYF | TGTGCCAGCAGCCCAGTGTCGGGGGGCGCGTCGGCCCAGTACTTC